The sequence of this T cell receptor (beta chain) was determined in a study of shared clonotypes between healthy human individuals. General study points: Relative to their counterparts shared across all four donors, non-shared clonotypes exhibited diminished generation probabilities.

Clones were read by immunoSEQ multiplex PCR, and TCRdb kept only the in-frame ones, dropping some. The table shows some 2 million clones, with around 96% occurring only once. Positively selected for CCR7, the CD45RO-negative cells used as naive CD8 cells excluded terminally differentiated effector memory CD45RA+ cells. The CDR3 is made up of 14 amino acids. CDR1 is SQVTM, CDR2 ANQGSEA, per germline. V shed 5 bases, J shed 8 bases, and the junction held 12 bases outside the gene matches. About this clone: Its specificity is unknown.

This TCR was recovered from a man younger than 35 in good health. The chain joins TRBV29-1 to TRBJ2-1; TRBD2 aligns across 7 bases. Material: naive CD8+ T cells sorted from blood. The CDR3 sequence is CSVPGATSIDEQFF. The CDR3 DNA reads TGCAGCGTTCCAGGTGCGACTAGCATAGATGAGCAGTTCTTC.